This T cell receptor (beta chain) was captured in a study of T-cell memory formation after mild COVID-19. Germline assignment: CDR1 SSHAT and CDR2 FNYEAQ (reference sequence). CDR3 length equals 14 residues. TCRdb re-called the 5' RACE reads through MiXCR, storing one row per CDR3 protein. The sample includes hundreds of thousands of distinct CDR3 sequences, roughly 25% of them seen just once. In regard to this clonotype: An end of the junction does not agree with germline; a read error may underlie this.

The V and J genes are TRBV7-7 and TRBJ2-5, with 11 bases matching TRBD2. Material for sequencing was PBMCs or a T cell subset sorted from them (not recorded which). This sequence originates from an adult woman who had mild COVID-19 (a few samples of this study predate the infection). Cell type and time point are not known. In DNA form, the CDR3 reads TGTGCTAGCAGCCATAGCGGGAGGGAAGAGACCCAGTACTTC. This encodes CASSHSGREETQYF. The full variable domain, its missing parts supplied by reference TRBV7-7 and TRBJ2-5, is GAGVSQSPRYKVTKRGQDVTLRCDPISSHATLYWYQQALGQGPEFLTYFNYEAQPDKSGLPSDRFSAERPEGSISTLTIQRTEQRDSAMYRCASSHSGREETQYFGPGTRLLVL.